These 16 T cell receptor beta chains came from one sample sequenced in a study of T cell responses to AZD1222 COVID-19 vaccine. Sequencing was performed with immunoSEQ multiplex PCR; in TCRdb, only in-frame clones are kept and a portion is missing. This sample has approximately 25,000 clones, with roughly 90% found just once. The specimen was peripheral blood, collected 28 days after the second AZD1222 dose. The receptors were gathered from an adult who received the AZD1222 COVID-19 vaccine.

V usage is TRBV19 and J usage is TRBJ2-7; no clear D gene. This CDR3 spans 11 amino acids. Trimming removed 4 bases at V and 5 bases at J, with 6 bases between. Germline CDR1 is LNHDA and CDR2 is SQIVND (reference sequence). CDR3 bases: TGTGCCAGTAGTAACACCCACGAGCAGTACTTC. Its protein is CASSNTHEQYF.

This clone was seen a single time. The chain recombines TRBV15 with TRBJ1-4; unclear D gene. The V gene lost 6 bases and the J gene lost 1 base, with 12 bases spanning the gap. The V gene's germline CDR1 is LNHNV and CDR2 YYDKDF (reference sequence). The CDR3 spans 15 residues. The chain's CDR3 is CATSGHGQTNEKLFF. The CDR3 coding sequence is TGTGCCACCAGTGGTCATGGGCAAACTAATGAAAAACTGTTTTTT.

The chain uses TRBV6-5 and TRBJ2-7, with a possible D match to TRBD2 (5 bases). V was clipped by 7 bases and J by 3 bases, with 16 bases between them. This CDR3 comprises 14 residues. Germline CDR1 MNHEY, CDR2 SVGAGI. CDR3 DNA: TGTGCCAGCACCGGACGGAGGTTTAACTACGAGCAGTACTTC. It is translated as CASTGRRFNYEQYF.

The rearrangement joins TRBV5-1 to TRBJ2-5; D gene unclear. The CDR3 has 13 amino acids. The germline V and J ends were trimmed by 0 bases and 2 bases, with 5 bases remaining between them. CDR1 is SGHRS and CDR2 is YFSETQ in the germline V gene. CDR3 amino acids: CASSLGRQETQYF. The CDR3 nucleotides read TGCGCCAGCAGCTTGGGTAGACAAGAGACCCAGTACTTC.

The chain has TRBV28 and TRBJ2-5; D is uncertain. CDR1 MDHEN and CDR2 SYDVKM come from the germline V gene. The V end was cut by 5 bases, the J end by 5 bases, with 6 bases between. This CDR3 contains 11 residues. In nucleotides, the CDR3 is TGTGCCAGCAGTCCGCGGGAGACCCAGTACTTC. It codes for CASSPRETQYF.

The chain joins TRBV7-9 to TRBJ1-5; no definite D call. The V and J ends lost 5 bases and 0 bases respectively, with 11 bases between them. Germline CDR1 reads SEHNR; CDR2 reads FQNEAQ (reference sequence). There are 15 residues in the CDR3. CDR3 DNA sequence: TGTGCCAGCAGCCCGAAAGGAAATAGCAATCAGCCCCAGCATTTT. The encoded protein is CASSPKGNSNQPQHF.

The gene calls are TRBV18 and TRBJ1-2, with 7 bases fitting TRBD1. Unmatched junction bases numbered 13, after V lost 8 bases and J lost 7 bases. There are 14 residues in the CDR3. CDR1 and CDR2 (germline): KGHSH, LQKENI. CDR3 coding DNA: TGTGCCAGCGAACCTGCAGGGGGTAGAGGTGGCTACACCTTC. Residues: CASEPAGGRGGYTF.

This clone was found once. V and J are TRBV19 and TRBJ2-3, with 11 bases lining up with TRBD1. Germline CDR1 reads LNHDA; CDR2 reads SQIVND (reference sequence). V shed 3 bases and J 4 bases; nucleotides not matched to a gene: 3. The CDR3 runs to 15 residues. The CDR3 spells CASSIGQGASDTQYF. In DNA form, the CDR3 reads TGTGCCAGTAGTATTGGACAGGGGGCCTCAGATACGCAGTATTTT.

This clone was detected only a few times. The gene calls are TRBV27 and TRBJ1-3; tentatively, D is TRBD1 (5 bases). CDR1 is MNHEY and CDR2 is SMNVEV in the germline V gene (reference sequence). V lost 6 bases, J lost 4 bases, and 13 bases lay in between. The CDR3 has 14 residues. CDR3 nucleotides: TGTGCCAGCAGGGCCGCGGGGCGCGGAAACACCATATATTTT. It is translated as CASRAAGRGNTIYF.

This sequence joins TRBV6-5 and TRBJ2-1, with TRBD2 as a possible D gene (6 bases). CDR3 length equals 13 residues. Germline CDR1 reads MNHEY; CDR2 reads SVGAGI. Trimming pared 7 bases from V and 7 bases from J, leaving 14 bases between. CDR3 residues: CASTLGGGNEQFF. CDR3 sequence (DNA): TGTGCCAGCACCCTCGGTGGAGGGAATGAGCAGTTCTTC.

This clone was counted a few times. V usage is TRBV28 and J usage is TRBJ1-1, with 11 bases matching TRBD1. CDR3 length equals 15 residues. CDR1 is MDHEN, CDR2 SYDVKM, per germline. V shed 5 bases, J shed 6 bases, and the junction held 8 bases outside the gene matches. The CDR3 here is CASSPPGQGAPEAFF. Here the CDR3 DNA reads TGTGCCAGCAGTCCACCTGGACAGGGGGCCCCTGAAGCTTTCTTT.

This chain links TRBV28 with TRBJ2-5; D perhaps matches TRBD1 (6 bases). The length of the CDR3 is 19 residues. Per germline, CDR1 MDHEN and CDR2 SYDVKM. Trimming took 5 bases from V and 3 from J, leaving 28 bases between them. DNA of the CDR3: TGTGCCAGCAGTCCCTCCCCGTACCGACAGGCGAACGAAAAAGAGACCCAGTACTTC. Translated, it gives CASSPSPYRQANEKETQYF.

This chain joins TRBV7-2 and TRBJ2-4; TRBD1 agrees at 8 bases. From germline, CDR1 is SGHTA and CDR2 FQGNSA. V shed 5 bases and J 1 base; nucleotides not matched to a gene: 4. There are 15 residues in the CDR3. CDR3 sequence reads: CASSPRDRAKNIQYF. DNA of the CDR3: TGTGCCAGCAGCCCAAGGGACAGGGCCAAAAACATTCAGTACTTC.

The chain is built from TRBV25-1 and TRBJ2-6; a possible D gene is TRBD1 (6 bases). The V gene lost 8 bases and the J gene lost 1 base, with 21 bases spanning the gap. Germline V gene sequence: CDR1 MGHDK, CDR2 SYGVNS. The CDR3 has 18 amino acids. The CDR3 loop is CASLAQGTLTSGANVLTF. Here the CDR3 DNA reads TGTGCCAGCTTAGCCCAGGGGACACTGACATCTGGGGCCAACGTCCTGACTTTC.

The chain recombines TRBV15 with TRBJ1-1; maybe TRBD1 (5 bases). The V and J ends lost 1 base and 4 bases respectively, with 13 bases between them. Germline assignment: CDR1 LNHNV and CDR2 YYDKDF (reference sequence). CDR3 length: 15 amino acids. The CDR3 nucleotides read TGTGCCACCAGCAGAGGGGTAGGGGCAGTCACTGAAGCTTTCTTT. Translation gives CATSRGVGAVTEAFF.

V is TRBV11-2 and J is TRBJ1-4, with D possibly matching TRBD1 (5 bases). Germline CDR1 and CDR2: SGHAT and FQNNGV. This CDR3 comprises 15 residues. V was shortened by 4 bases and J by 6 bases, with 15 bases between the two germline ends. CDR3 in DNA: TGTGCCAGCAGCTCTGCCGGGACCCGGGATGAAAAACTGTTTTTT. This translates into CASSSAGTRDEKLFF. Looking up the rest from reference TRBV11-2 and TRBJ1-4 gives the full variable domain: EAGVAQSPRYKIIEKRQSVAFWCNPISGHATLYWYQQILGQGPKLLIQFQNNGVVDDSQLPKDRFSAERLKGVDSTLKIQPAKLEDSAVYLCASSSAGTRDEKLFFGSGTQLSVL.